The present T cell receptor (beta chain) was sequenced within a study of PD-1 blockade in classical Hodgkin lymphoma (dated by TCRdb to the early 2020s). Background on the whole study: Nivolumab dosing was 3 mg/kg intravenously every 2 weeks, continuing until either disease progression or unacceptable toxicity. The study used TCR beta sequencing and CyTOF to define a peripheral blood immune signature of response to PD-1 blockade in classical Hodgkin lymphoma.

Genomic DNA was extracted with the Qiagen DNeasy kit from unsorted PBMCs and from negatively selected CD4+ and CD8+ fractions. Using primers that anneal to V and J segments, immunoSEQ multiplex PCR amplified the TCR beta CDR3 regions. A synthetic immune receptor repertoire was used to minimize amplification bias, and any remaining bias was removed computationally after sequencing. The authors' analysis ran thus. Custom Python scripts were used to quantify repertoire diversity as the Shannon entropy index. Unsorted, CD4+ and CD8+ repertoires were analyzed separately, except in combined analyses where CD4+ and CD8+ sequences were merged in silico. Clonal expansion was defined as a frequency increase of at least 2-fold after treatment compared with C1D1, and clones undetected at baseline were assigned a pseudocount of 0.5. Singleton clones were defined as clones with 0 or 1 copy at C1D1, and non-singleton clones were defined as clones with 2 or more copies. Clones expanded in unsorted samples were annotated as CD4+, CD8+ or unknown by matching protein sequences in sorted samples from the same patient. Wilcoxon tests on paired samples were used to test changes in diversity from C1D1 to C4D1. TCRdb limited this immuneACCESS table to in-frame rearrangements with V and J called. A share of clones is missing; checked studies link under half to unresolved V genes, and the rest is unexplained. That table gives V, J and clone size, and the DNA gave D and trimming. The sample table contains some 100,000 clones; only one count was recorded for roughly 92% of them. In total, the top ten clones hold about 2.8% of the sample.

Comment on this clone: No antigen is known for it. Qualities for individual bases were not recorded, and no much larger clone is one base off.

Points the paper makes about the study in general: Only a single clinical trial cohort was studied, and what caused the repertoire differences, possibly disease activity or prior therapy, remained undefined. Baseline TCR diversity was reported as lower in newly diagnosed patients than in healthy donors, and lower still in relapsed/refractory patients. Patients starting nivolumab less than 1 year after ASCT had lower diversity and were excluded from later analyses to avoid confounding by immune reconstitution. Among trial patients, those achieving complete response had baseline diversity similar to that of newly diagnosed patients, while diversity was significantly lower in partial responders and progressors. A significant rise by C4D1 was seen in CD4+ but not CD8+ TCR diversity (p=0.0027 vs p=0.16), with the rise being most apparent in complete responders (p=0.02).

The sample's time point, from its label and the paper: cycle 1 day 1 (C1D1), immediately before nivolumab initiation. All trial patients had relapsed after autologous stem cell transplantation, with cohorts A, B and C differing in prior brentuximab vedotin exposure. A total of approximately 51 patients with relapsed/refractory classical Hodgkin lymphoma made up the trial cohort, and each patient's best overall response was complete response, partial response or progressive disease. In the multi-cohort phase II CheckMate 205 trial, trial patients received single-agent nivolumab. An independent review committee assessed best overall response by applying the 2007 International Working Group response criteria. Trial PBMCs were collected just before the start of nivolumab (C1D1) and during therapy at cycle 2 day 1 and cycle 4 day 1. Peripheral blood was collected in 8 mL Vacutainer Cell Preparation Tubes, from which PBMCs were isolated by centrifugation and then cryopreserved.

Its CDR3 holds 15 amino acids, cysteine through phenylalanine. Only the CDR3 part of the read is kept: 45 bases, read in frame from the first base. V is shortened by 5 bases, J by 3 bases, and the region joining them spans 15 bases. In the germline V gene, CDR1 corresponds to SGHNT and CDR2 to YENEEA. The sample consisted of peripheral blood mononuclear cells (PBMCs), taken at baseline. The clonotype comes from a human donor with classical Hodgkin lymphoma. The sequence is built from TRBV11-3 and TRBJ2-3; the D gene lacks a confident call. The CDR3 protein sequence reads: CASSGGSGPTDTQYF. In nucleotide form, the sequence is TGTGCCAGCAGCGGCGGATCTGGCCCGACAGATACGCAGTATTTT.